These T cell receptor beta chains were read from a single sample in a study of human T cells and chemical hapten exposure. Each CDR3 protein gets one entry after TCRdb re-called the RACE reads with MiXCR. Of some 60,000 distinct CDR3 sequences in the sample, over 10% are singletons; the top ten hold 2% to 2.5%. The source material was whole blood, sampled in connection with sensitization to the hapten diphenylcyclopropenone (DPC). All receptors derive from a man under 40 with alopecia areata. Some clones in this sample may be carry-over from other donors' samples. Both conserved end residues are part of each CDR3. The D gene is left open where the match is weak. Some rows have no size entry. The others give once, few or many, or a class for an expanded clone.

>14|TRBV5-1|-|TRBJ1-4|-
CASSTGATNEKLFF
TGCGCCAGCAGCACGGGGGCAACTAATGAAAAACTGTTTTTT
>16|TRBV7-2|-|TRBJ1-1|TRBD1
CASSLVADRGSTEAFF
TGTGCCAGCAGCTTAGTTGCGGACAGGGGGAGCACTGAAGCTTTCTTT
>15|TRBV5-1|many|TRBJ2-3|-
CASSLNTVPADTQYF
TGCGCCAGCAGCTTGAATACGGTTCCCGCAGATACGCAGTATTTT
>13|TRBV6-4|medium-sized|TRBJ2-1|-
CASSDSSYNEQFF
TGTGCCAGCAGTGACAGCTCCTACAATGAGCAGTTCTTC
>15|TRBV28|few|TRBJ2-7|TRBD1
CASSLPGTGAYEQYF
TGTGCCAGCAGTCTTCCCGGGACAGGGGCCTACGAGCAGTACTTC
>14|TRBV11-2|many|TRBJ2-6|-
CASSLGSGANVLTF
TGTGCCAGCAGCTTAGGCTCCGGGGCCAACGTCCTGACTTTC
>12|TRBV10-2|many|TRBJ2-2|-
CAIITNTGELFF
TGCGCCATAATTACGAACACCGGGGAGCTGTTTTTT
>14|TRBV9|many|TRBJ2-7|TRBD1
CASSVGQGAYEQYF
TGTGCCAGCAGCGTAGGACAGGGGGCATACGAGCAGTACTTC
>13|TRBV12-3/TRBV12-4|few|TRBJ1-1|TRBD1
CASRTRDSTEAFF
TGTGCCAGCAGAACCCGGGACAGCACTGAAGCTTTCTTT
>14|TRBV3-1|many|TRBJ1-1|-
CASSQVGGNTEAFF
TGTGCCAGCAGCCAAGTGGGAGGGAACACTGAAGCTTTCTTT
>15|TRBV11-2|-|TRBJ1-2|-
CASSLVGGRGYGYTF
TGTGCCAGCAGCTTAGTTGGGGGGCGAGGCTATGGCTACACCTTC
>20|TRBV4-3|-|TRBJ2-7|-
CASSQEVVRDVWARSYEQYF
TGCGCCAGCAGCCAAGAGGTCGTTCGGGACGTTTGGGCCAGGTCCTACGAGCAGTACTTC
>15|TRBV7-8|many|TRBJ2-2|TRBD1
CASSSRGRSTGELFF
TGTGCCAGCAGCTCCAGGGGGCGGTCTACCGGGGAGCTGTTTTTT
>14|TRBV20-1|few|TRBJ2-5|-
CSATLGYYQETQYF
TGCAGTGCCACCCTAGGGTACTATCAAGAGACCCAGTACTTC
>13|TRBV25-1|-|TRBJ1-5|-
CASSAGSNQPQHF
TGTGCCAGCAGTGCAGGGAGCAATCAGCCCCAGCATTTT
>13|TRBV27|few|TRBJ2-2|-
CASSLPVPGELFF
TGTGCCAGCAGTTTACCAGTCCCCGGGGAGCTGTTTTTT
>15|TRBV3-1|many|TRBJ1-4|-
CATKHRDRNVEKLFF
TGTGCCACAAAGCACAGGGACCGGAATGTAGAAAAACTGTTTTTT
>19|TRBV11-2|few|TRBJ2-3|-
CASSLARVGLRLSTDTQYF
TGTGCCAGCAGCTTAGCAAGGGTCGGGCTTCGTCTTAGCACAGATACGCAGTATTTT
>16|TRBV6-2/TRBV6-3|-|TRBJ1-5|-
CASSRFSGPGNQPQHF
TGTGCCAGCAGCCGGTTTTCGGGACCCGGGAATCAGCCCCAGCATTTT
>16|TRBV7-6|many|TRBJ2-1|-
CASSLPGGLGYNEQFF
TGTGCCAGCAGCCTTCCTGGGGGGTTGGGCTACAATGAGCAGTTCTTC
>14|TRBV7-2|-|TRBJ1-2|TRBD1
CASGIRGQNYGYTF
TGTGCCAGCGGGATTAGGGGGCAGAACTATGGCTACACCTTC
>12|TRBV7-6|-|TRBJ2-7|-
CASSQWTAEQYF
TGTGCCAGCAGCCAGTGGACTGCGGAGCAGTACTTC
>14|TRBV29-1|many|TRBJ2-7|TRBD1
CSVLGGQGANEQYF
TGCAGCGTTTTGGGCGGACAGGGGGCGAACGAGCAGTACTTC
>15|TRBV7-2|many|TRBJ1-2|-
CASSQWTTPLGGYTF
TGTGCCAGCAGCCAATGGACAACCCCCCTGGGAGGCTACACCTTC
>15|TRBV11-1|-|TRBJ2-3|-
CASSLRGAGTDTQYF
TGTGCCAGCAGCTTACGTGGGGCAGGCACAGATACGCAGTATTTT
>11|TRBV6-1|few|TRBJ1-1|-
CASSEGQVAVF
TGTGCCAGCAGTGAAGGGCAGGTCGCCGTCTTT
>17|TRBV5-1|many|TRBJ1-4|-
CASSLVAGTSTNEKLFF
TGCGCCAGCAGCTTGGTTGCGGGGACCTCAACTAATGAAAAACTGTTTTTT
>13|TRBV12-3/TRBV12-4|few|TRBJ1-1|-
CASSLTMNTEAFF
TGTGCCAGCAGTTTAACTATGAACACTGAAGCTTTCTTT
>13|TRBV3-1|many|TRBJ1-6|TRBD1
CASSLQGNSPLHF
TGTGCCAGCAGCCTACAGGGGAATTCACCCCTCCACTTT
>12|TRBV3-1|few|TRBJ2-7|-
CASSQTSYEQYF
TGTGCCAGCAGCCAAACCTCCTACGAGCAGTACTTC
>17|TRBV7-2|many|TRBJ2-3|-
CASSLQGLPFSTDTQYF
TGTGCCAGCAGCTTACAGGGGCTTCCATTTAGCACAGATACGCAGTATTTT
>17|TRBV7-8|many|TRBJ1-3|-
CASSTPQGEGSGNTIYF
TGTGCCAGCAGCACCCCACAGGGTGAGGGCTCTGGAAACACCATATATTTT
>15|TRBV7-2|few|TRBJ1-1|-
CASSLRGTEGAEAFF
TGTGCCAGCAGCTTAAGGGGAACGGAGGGGGCTGAAGCTTTCTTT
>16|TRBV5-4|once|TRBJ2-3|-
CASHPSGRISTDTQYF
TGTGCCAGCCACCCGAGTGGGCGGATAAGCACAGATACGCAGTATTTT
>14|TRBV2|-|TRBJ2-1|TRBD2
CASTRTSFYNEQFF
TGTGCCAGCACCAGGACTAGCTTCTACAATGAGCAGTTCTTC